This T cell receptor beta chain was retrieved from a study of cytomegalovirus exposure and HLA in healthy donors. General observations from the study: Analyzed later, most CMV-associated TCR beta chains appeared HLA-restricted. Some segments of the V type, notably TRBV6-2 and TRBV6-3, were excluded as indistinguishable. Accounts indicate the classifier identified cytomegalovirus status with strong specificity and sensitivity.

This clone was recorded a few times. Its specificity is unknown. The study ran its PCR with 60 Vbeta and 13 Jbeta primers. TCRdb's copy holds only in-frame clones and misses some; the assay was immunoSEQ multiplex PCR. The table lists about 190,000 clones, approximately 78% of them singletons, with 0.8% in the top ten. With 4 bases removed from V and 1 base from J, the gap between germline ends came to 10 bases. The CDR3 runs 14 residues. Germline lookup yields CDR1 MDHEN and CDR2 SYDVKM. V and J are TRBV28 and TRBJ1-1; D call uncertain. This sequence originates from a woman between 18 and 29 years old in good health and CMV-seronegative. Sequencing input: PBMCs. CDR3 amino acids: CASSSPGRNTEAFF. The CDR3 bases are TGTGCCAGCAGTTCGCCCGGGAGGAACACTGAAGCTTTCTTT.